These 5 T cell receptor beta chains originate from one sample sequenced in a study of CD8 T cells in Susac syndrome. Random hexamers primed reverse transcription of about 0.45 to 1 ug RNA. MiXCR was run by TCRdb on the immunoSEQ multiplex PCR reads, yielding one entry per CDR3 protein. This table holds 150,000 to 200,000 distinct CDR3 sequences, more than 90% found once. The sequenced sample was CD4+ T cells from PBMCs. The receptors were gathered from a human donor with multiple sclerosis.

J is TRBJ1-6 and V is TRBV28; TRBD1 is a possible D gene (5 bases). The CDR3 contains 14 residues. Trimming pared 3 bases from V and 8 bases from J, leaving 11 bases between. The germline V gene has CDR1 MDHEN and CDR2 SYDVKM. As DNA, the CDR3 is TGTGCCAGCAGTTTTCGGGGGTCTCATTCACCCCTCCACTTT. Protein sequence: CASSFRGSHSPLHF.

The chain couples TRBV9 to TRBJ1-5; no definite D call. This CDR3 comprises 13 residues. Looked up from germline, CDR1 is SGDLS and CDR2 is YYNGEE. The V end was cut by 3 bases, the J end by 5 bases, with 9 bases between. The CDR3 DNA reads TGTGCCAGCAGCGCAAGTGAAGATCAGCCCCAGCATTTT. As protein: CASSASEDQPQHF.

The V gene is TRBV20-1, the J gene TRBJ1-2; tentative D call: TRBD1 (5 bases). CDR3 length: 12 residues. V dropped 6 bases and J dropped 5 bases, with 13 bases sitting between them. CDR1 and CDR2 (germline): DFQATT, SNEGSKA (reference sequence). CDR3 sequence reads: CSAPGVGYGYTF. In DNA, the CDR3 is TGCAGTGCCCCGGGGGTCGGGTATGGCTACACCTTC.

J is TRBJ2-5 and V is TRBV6-2 or TRBV6-3; the D gene could be TRBD1 or TRBD2 (5 bases each). Germline values: CDR1 MNHEY, CDR2 SVGEGT. The ends were cut back, 2 bases at V and 1 base at J, with 20 bases in the middle. CDR3 length: 18 amino acids. The CDR3 DNA sequence: TGTGCCAGCAGTTACCCGGGGACCCTTTATGAATTCCAAGAGACCCAGTACTTC. Protein sequence: CASSYPGTLYEFQETQYF.

This chain uses TRBV4-1 with TRBJ2-1; 8 bases line up with TRBD2. V was pared by 5 bases and J by 4 bases, with 10 bases of the junction left unmatched. CDR3 length: 16 residues. Looked up from germline, CDR1 is MGHRA and CDR2 is YSYEKL. The CDR3 nucleotides are TGCGCCAGCAGCGGCCAGGGACTAGGGTCTTACAATGAGCAGTTCTTC. It translates to CASSGQGLGSYNEQFF.